This T cell receptor (beta chain) emerged from a study of CD8 T cells in ankylosing spondylitis. Many counts were recorded for this clonotype. Its antigen remains unknown. Whole-study results and caveats: Some of these motif variants have turned up before, in reports on reactive arthritis synovial fluid and blood. Disease-associated clones were reportedly significantly overrepresented in matched ankylosing spondylitis synovial fluid. A motif in TCR beta, a set of eight or nine highly homologous variants, appeared characteristic of ankylosing spondylitis blood.

The V end was cut by 5 bases, the J end by 7 bases, with 20 bases between. The CDR3 spans 15 residues. CDR1 and CDR2 from the germline V gene are MNHNS and SASEGT. Library preparation for TCR beta used quantitative 5'-RACE with molecular barcodes. TCRdb processed the 5' RACE reads anew with MiXCR; each CDR3 protein has one entry. Of fewer than 250,000 distinct CDR3 sequences in the sample, 10% to 13% were seen once. The receptor was isolated from a male donor with ankylosing spondylitis or in good health (not recorded which). The J gene is TRBJ1-2, the V gene TRBV6-1, with a weak D call TRBD1 (6 bases). Sequenced input: blood, either unsorted or a sorted T cell fraction (not recorded which). In DNA, the CDR3 is TGTGCCAGCAGTCCAGGGGAGCGAACCTCGATTGGCTACACCTTC. It specifies CASSPGERTSIGYTF.